This T cell receptor beta chain comes out of a study of lymphopenia after photon versus proton radiotherapy. Germline V lookup: CDR1 SEHNR, CDR2 FQNEAQ (reference sequence). V lost 1 base and J 4 bases, leaving 12 bases between the germline ends. The CDR3 runs to 15 residues. The data were produced by immunoSEQ multiplex PCR, yet TCRdb's version contains in-frame clones alone and is incomplete. The data contain 3,500 or so clones, about 80% of them seen just once; the ten biggest clones take up approximately 53%. The sequence was obtained from an elderly man with esophageal cancer. V usage is TRBV7-9 and J usage is TRBJ2-3, with D perhaps given as TRBD1 or TRBD2 (5 bases each). Here the sequenced sample was peripheral blood, taken from a patient treated with proton-based radiotherapy. The CDR3, as DNA: TGTGCCAGCAGCTTAGGGGACCCCCGGGCAGATACGCAGTATTTT. This sequence encodes CASSLGDPRADTQYF.